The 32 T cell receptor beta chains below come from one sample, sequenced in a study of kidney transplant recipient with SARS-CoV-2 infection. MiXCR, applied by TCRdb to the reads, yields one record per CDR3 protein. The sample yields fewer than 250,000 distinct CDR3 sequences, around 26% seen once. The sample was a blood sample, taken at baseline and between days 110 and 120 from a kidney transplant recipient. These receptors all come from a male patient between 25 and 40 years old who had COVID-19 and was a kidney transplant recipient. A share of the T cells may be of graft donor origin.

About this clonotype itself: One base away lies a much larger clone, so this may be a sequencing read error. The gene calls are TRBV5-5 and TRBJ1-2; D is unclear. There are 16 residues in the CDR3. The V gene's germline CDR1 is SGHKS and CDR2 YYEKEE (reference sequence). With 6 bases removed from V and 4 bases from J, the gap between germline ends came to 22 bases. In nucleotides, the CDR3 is TGTGCCAGCACACCTTGTGTCTCGCGAAAGACCTATGGCTACACCTTC. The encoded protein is CASTPCVSRKTYGYTF.

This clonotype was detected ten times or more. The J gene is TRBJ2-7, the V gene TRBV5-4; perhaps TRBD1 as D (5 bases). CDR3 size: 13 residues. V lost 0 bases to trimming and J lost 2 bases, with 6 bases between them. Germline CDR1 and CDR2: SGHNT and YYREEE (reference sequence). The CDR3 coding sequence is TGTGCCAGCAGCTTGGAGACAGCCTACGAGCAGTACTTC. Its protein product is CASSLETAYEQYF.

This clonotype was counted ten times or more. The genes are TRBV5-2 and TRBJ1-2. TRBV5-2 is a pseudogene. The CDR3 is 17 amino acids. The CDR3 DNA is TGTGCCAGCAAAGCAGTTCCGAGAGTACGAAAGACCTATGGCTACACCTTC. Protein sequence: CASKAVPRVRKTYGYTF.

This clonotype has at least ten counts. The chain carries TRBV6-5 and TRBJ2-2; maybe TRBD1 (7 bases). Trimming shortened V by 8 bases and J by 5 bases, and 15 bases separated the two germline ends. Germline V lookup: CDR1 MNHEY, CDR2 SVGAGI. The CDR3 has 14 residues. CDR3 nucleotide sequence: TGTGCCAGCGGGGGGACAGCTCCAACCGGGGAGCTGTTTTTT. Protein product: CASGGTAPTGELFF.

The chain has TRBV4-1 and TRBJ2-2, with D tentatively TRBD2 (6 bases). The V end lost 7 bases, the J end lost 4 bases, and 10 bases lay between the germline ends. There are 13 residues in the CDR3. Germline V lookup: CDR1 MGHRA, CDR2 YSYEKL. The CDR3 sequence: CASTARGTGELFF. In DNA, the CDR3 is TGCGCCAGCACCGCGCGGGGCACCGGGGAGCTGTTTTTT.

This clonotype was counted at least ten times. The CDR3 sequence: CARYLSVVRKTYGYTF. CDR3 bases: TGTGCCAGATATCTATCAGTGGTGAGAAAGACCTATGGCTACACCTTC. J is TRBJ1-2 and V is TRBV5-3; the D is unclear. TRBV5-3 is annotated as an ORF whose role is uncertain. The ends were cut back, 7 bases at V and 4 bases at J, with 23 bases in the middle. This CDR3 region has 16 residues.

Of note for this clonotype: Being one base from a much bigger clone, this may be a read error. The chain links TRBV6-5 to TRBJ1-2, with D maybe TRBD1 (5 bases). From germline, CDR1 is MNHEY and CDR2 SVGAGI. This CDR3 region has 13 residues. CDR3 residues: CTSTSRGRLGYTF. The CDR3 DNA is TGTACCAGCACGTCGAGGGGAAGATTAGGCTACACCTTC.

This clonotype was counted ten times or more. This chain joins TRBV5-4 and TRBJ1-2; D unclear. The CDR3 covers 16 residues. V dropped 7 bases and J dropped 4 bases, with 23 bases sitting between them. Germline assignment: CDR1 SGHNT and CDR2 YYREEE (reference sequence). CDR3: CASRRCVPGKTYGYTF. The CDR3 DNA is TGTGCCAGCCGACGGTGCGTACCAGGAAAGACCTATGGCTACACCTTC.

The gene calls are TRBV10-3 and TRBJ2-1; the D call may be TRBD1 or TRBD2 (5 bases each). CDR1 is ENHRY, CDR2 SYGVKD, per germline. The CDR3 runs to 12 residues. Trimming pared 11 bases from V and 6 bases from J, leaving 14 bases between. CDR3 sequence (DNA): TGTGCCGCAGAGGGGTCCGGCAATGAGCAGTTCTTC. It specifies CAAEGSGNEQFF.

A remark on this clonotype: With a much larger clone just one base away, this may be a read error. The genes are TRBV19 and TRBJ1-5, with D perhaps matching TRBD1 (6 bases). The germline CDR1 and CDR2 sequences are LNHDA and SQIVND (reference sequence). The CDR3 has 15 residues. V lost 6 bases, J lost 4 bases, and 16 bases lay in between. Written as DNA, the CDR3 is TGTGCCAGTAGAACCGTCGCAAGGGGGAATCAGCCCCAGCATTTT. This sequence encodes CASRTVARGNQPQHF.

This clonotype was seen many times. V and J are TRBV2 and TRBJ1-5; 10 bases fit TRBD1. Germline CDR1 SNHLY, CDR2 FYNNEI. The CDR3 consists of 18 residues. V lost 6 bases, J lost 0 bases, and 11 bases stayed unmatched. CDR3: CASRTGTGEDYSNQPQHF. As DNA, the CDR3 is TGTGCCAGCAGGACTGGGACAGGGGAGGATTATAGCAATCAGCCCCAGCATTTT.

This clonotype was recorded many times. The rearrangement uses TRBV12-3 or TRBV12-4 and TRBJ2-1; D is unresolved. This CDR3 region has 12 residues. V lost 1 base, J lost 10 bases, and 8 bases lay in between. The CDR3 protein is CASSLGRNEQFF. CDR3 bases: TGTGCCAGCAGTTTAGGGCGGAACGAGCAGTTCTTC.

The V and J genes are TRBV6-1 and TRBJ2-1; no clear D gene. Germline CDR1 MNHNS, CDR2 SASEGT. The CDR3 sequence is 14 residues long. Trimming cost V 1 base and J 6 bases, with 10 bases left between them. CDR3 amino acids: CASSEVGPLNEQFF. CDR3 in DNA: TGTGCCAGCAGTGAAGTAGGGCCACTCAATGAGCAGTTCTTC.

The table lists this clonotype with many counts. The CDR3 here is CASNLDVSRKTYGYTF. CDR3 sequence (DNA): TGTGCCAGCAACCTCGATGTCTCGCGAAAGACCTATGGCTACACCTTC. V usage is TRBV5-5 and J usage is TRBJ1-2; D unresolved. Germline-derived CDR1 and CDR2 are SGHKS and YYEKEE (reference sequence). CDR3 length: 16 residues. V lost 6 bases and J 4 bases, leaving 22 bases between the germline ends. Full variable domain (rest looked up from reference TRBV5-5 and TRBJ1-2): DAGVTQSPTHLIKTRGQQVTLRCSPISGHKSVSWYQQVLGQGPQFIFQYYEKEERGRGNFPDRFSARQFPNYSSELNVNALLLGDSALYLCASNLDVSRKTYGYTFGSGTRLTVV.

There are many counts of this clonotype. The CDR3 coding sequence is TGTGCCAGCAGCCCTTCGCTTTTCCTCCCCAACGAGCAGTACTTC. Translation gives CASSPSLFLPNEQYF. V is TRBV7-9 and J is TRBJ2-7; D remains ambiguous. Between the trimmed V and J ends, which lost 5 bases and 5 bases, there was a span of 19 bases. The CDR3 extends over 15 amino acids. Germline lookup yields CDR1 SEHNR and CDR2 FQNEAQ (reference sequence).

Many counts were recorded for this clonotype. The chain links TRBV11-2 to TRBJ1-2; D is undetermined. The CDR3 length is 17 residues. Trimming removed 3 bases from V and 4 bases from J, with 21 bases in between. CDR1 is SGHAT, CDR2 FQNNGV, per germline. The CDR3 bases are TGTGCCAGCAGCTTCTGCAGAACAAGCAGAAAGACCTATGGCTACACCTTC. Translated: CASSFCRTSRKTYGYTF.

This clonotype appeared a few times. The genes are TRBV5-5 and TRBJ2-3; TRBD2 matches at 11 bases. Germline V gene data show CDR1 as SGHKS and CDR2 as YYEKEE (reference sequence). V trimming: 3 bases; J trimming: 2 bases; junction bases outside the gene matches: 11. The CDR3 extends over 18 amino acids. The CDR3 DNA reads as TGTGCCAGCAGCTCCCTTACTAGCGGGGGTTACCTCACAGATACGCAGTATTTT. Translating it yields CASSSLTSGGYLTDTQYF.

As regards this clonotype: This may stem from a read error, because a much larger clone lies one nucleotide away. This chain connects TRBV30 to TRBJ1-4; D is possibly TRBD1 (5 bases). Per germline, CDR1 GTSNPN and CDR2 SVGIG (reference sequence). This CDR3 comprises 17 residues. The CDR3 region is CAWSPPIPGRYDRELSF. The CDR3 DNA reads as TGTGCCTGGAGTCCTCCGATCCCGGGACGGTACGATCGGGAACTGTCTTTT. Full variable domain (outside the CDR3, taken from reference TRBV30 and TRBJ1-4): SQTIHQWPATLVQPVGSPLSLECTVEGTSNPNLYWYRQAAGRGLQLLFYSVGIGQISSEVPQNLSASRPQDRQFILSSKKLLLSDSGFYLCAWSPPIPGRYDRELSFGSGTQLSVL.

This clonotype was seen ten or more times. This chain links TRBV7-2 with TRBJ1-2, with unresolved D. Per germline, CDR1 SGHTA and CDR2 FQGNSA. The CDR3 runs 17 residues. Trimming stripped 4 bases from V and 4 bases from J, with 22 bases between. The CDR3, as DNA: TGTGCCAGCAGCTCAAGAACCAGAGACGGAAAGACCTATGGCTACACCTTC. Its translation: CASSSRTRDGKTYGYTF.

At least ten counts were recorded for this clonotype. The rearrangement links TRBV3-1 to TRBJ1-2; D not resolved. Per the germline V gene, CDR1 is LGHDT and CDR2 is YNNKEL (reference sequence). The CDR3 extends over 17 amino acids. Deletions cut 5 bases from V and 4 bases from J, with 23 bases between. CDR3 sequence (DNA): TGTGCCAGCAGCAGAATGTACACCCTTCGAAAGACCTATGGCTACACCTTC. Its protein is CASSRMYTLRKTYGYTF.

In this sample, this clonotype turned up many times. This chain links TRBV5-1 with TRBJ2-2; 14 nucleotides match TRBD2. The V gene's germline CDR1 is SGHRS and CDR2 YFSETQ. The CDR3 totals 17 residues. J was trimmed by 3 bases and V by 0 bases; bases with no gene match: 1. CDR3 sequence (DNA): TGCGCCAGCAGCTTGGGACTAGCGGGAGGGGACACCGGGGAGCTGTTTTTT. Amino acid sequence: CASSLGLAGGDTGELFF.

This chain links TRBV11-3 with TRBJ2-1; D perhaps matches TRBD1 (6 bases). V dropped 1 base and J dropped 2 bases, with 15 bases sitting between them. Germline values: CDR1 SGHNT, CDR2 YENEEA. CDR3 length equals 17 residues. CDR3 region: CASSLGSRTVTYNEQFF. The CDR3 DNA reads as TGTGCCAGCAGCTTAGGATCCAGGACAGTAACCTACAATGAGCAGTTCTTC.

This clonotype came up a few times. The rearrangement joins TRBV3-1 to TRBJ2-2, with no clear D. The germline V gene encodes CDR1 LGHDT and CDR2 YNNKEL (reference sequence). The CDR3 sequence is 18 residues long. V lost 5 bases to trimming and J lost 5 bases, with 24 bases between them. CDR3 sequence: CASSESIPISGLTGELFF. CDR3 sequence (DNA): TGTGCCAGCAGCGAATCTATTCCCATTTCAGGCTTGACCGGGGAGCTGTTTTTT. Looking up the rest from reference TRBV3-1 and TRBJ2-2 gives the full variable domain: DTAVSQTPKYLVTQMGNDKSIKCEQNLGHDTMYWYKQDSKKFLKIMFSYNNKELIINETVPNRFSPKSPDKAHLNLHINSLELGDSAVYFCASSESIPISGLTGELFFGEGSRLTVL.

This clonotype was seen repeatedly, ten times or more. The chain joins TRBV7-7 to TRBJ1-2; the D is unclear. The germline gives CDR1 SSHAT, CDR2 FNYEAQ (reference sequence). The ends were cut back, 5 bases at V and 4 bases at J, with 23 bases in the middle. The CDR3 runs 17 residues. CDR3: CASSGCSKCRKTYGYTF. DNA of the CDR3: TGTGCCAGCAGCGGTTGTAGTAAGTGCCGAAAGACCTATGGCTACACCTTC.

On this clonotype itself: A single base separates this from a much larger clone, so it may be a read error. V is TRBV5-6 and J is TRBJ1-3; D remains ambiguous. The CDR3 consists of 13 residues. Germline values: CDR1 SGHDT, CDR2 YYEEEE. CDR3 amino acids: CAISAVSGNTIYF. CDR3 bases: TGTGCCATCAGCGCGGTCTCTGGAAACACCATATATTTT.

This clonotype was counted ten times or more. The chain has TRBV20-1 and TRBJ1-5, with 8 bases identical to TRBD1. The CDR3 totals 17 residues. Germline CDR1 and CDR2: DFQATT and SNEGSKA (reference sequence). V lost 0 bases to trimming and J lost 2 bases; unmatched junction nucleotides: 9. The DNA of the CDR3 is TGCAGTGCTAGAGACTCGTCACAGGGGGAGGGCAATCAGCCCCAGCATTTT. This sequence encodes CSARDSSQGEGNQPQHF.

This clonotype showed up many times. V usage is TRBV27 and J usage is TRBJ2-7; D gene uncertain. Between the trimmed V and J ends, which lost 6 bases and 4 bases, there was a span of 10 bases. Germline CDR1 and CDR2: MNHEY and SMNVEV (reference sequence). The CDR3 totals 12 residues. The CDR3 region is CASRAGGYEQYF. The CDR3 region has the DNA TGTGCCAGCAGGGCCGGTGGGTACGAGCAGTACTTC.

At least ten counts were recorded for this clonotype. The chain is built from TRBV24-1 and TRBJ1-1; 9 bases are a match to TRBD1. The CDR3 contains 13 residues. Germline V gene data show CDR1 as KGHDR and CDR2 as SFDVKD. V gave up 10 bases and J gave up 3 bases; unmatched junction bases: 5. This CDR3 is CATSDRGYTEAFF. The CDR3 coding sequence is TGTGCCACAAGCGACAGGGGGTACACTGAAGCTTTCTTT.

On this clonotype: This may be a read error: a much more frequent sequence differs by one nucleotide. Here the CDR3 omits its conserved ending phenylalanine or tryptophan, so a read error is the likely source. CDR3 residues: CSAPVGGEKLFS. For the CDR3, the DNA is TGCAGTGCCCCCGTCGGCGGGGAAAAACTGTTTTCT. V gene TRBV20-1 combines with J gene TRBJ1-4; no firm D call. Trimming left V 6 bases short and J 8 bases short, with 13 bases between. Germline CDR1 and CDR2: DFQATT and SNEGSKA (reference sequence). CDR3 length: 12 amino acids.

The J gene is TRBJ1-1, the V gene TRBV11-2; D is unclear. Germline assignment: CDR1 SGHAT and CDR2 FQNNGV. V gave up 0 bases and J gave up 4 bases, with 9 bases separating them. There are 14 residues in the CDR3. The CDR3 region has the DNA TGTGCCAGCAGCTTAGACTTGGGGAGCACTGAAGCTTTCTTT. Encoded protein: CASSLDLGSTEAFF. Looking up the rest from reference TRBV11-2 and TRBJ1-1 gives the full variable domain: EAGVAQSPRYKIIEKRQSVAFWCNPISGHATLYWYQQILGQGPKLLIQFQNNGVVDDSQLPKDRFSAERLKGVDSTLKIQPAKLEDSAVYLCASSLDLGSTEAFFGQGTRLTVV.

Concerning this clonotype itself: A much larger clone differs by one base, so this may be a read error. In DNA, the CDR3 is TGCGCCAGCAGCTCCAAGGGGGCGCGAAACACCGGGGAGCTGCTTTTT. Protein product: CASSSKGARNTGELLF. The rearrangement links TRBV5-1 to TRBJ2-2; 7 positions match TRBD1. Looked up from germline, CDR1 is SGHRS and CDR2 is YFSETQ. CDR3 size: 16 residues.

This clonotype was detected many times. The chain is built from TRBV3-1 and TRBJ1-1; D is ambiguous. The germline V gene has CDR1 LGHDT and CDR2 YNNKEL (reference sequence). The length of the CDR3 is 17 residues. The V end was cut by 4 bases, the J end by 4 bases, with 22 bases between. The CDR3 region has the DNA TGTGCCAGCAGCCCCACGTATCCCATTTCAATTCGCACTGAAGCTTTCTTT. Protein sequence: CASSPTYPISIRTEAFF. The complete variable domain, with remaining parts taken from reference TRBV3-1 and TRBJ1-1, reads DTAVSQTPKYLVTQMGNDKSIKCEQNLGHDTMYWYKQDSKKFLKIMFSYNNKELIINETVPNRFSPKSPDKAHLNLHINSLELGDSAVYFCASSPTYPISIRTEAFFGQGTRLTVV.